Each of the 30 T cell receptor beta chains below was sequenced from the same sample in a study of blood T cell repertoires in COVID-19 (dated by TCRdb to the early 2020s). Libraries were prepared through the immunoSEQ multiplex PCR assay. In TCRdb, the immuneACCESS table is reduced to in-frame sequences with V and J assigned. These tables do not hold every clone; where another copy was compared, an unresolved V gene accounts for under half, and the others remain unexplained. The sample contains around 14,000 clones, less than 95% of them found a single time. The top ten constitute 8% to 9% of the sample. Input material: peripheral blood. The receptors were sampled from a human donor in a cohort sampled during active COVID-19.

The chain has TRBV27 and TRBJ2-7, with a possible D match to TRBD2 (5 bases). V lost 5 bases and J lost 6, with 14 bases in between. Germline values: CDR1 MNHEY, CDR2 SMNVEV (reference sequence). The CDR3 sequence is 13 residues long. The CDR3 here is CASSPLLGGEQYF. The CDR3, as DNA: TGTGCCAGCAGTCCCCTTCTTGGAGGCGAGCAGTACTTC.

The CDR3 DNA reads as TGTGCCAGCCACCTTGGGCGTGACACTGAAGCTTTCTTT. Protein product: CASHLGRDTEAFF. The chain uses TRBV28 and TRBJ1-1, with D unclear. The CDR3 spans 13 residues. Germline V CDR1 and CDR2: MDHEN, SYDVKM. The V gene lost 8 bases and the J gene lost 3 bases, with 13 bases spanning the gap.

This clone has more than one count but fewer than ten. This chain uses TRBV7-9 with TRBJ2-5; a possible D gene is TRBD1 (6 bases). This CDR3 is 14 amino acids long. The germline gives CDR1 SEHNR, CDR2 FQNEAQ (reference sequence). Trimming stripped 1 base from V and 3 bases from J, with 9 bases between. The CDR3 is CASSLGTAEETQYF. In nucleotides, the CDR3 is TGTGCCAGCAGCTTAGGGACAGCCGAAGAGACCCAGTACTTC.

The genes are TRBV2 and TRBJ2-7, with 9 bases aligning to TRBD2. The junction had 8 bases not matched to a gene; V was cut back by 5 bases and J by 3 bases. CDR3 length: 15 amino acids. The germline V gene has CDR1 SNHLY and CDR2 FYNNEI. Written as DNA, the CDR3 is TGTGCCAGCAGTCTGATTAGCGGGAGTGTCTACGAGCAGTACTTC. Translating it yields CASSLISGSVYEQYF.

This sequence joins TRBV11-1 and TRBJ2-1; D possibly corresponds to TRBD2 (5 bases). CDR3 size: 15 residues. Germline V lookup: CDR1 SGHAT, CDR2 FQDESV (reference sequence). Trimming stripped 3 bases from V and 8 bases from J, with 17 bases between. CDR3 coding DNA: TGTGCCAGCAGCTTGAGAAGGGAGACTCGCGATGAGCAGTTCTTC. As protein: CASSLRRETRDEQFF.

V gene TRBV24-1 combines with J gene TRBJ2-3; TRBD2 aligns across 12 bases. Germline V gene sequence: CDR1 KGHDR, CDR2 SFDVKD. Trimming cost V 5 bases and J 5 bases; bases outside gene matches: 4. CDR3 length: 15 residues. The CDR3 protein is CATSALAGGLDTQYF. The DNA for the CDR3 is TGTGCCACCAGTGCACTAGCGGGGGGACTAGATACGCAGTATTTT.

The chain's CDR3 is CASSFIYSGSVYEQYF. CDR3 coding DNA: TGTGCCAGCAGTTTCATTTATAGCGGGAGTGTCTACGAGCAGTACTTC. This rearrangement joins TRBV28 to TRBJ2-7, with TRBD2 identical over 9 bases. CDR1 is MDHEN and CDR2 is SYDVKM in the germline V gene. With V trimmed by 3 bases and J by 3 bases, 9 bases remained unmatched. There are 16 residues in the CDR3.

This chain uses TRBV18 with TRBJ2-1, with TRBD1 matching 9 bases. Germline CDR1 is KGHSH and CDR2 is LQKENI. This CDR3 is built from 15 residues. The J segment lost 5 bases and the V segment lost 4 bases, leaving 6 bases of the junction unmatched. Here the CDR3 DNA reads TGTGCCAGCTCACTTGGGACAGGGAATCACAATGAGCAGTTCTTC. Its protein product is CASSLGTGNHNEQFF.

CDR3 residues: CASSERQANFNEQFF. DNA for the CDR3: TGTGCCAGCAGTGAACGTCAGGCCAACTTCAATGAGCAGTTCTTC. This chain joins TRBV6-1 and TRBJ2-1; D unclear. The V gene lost 2 bases and the J gene lost 6 bases, with 14 bases spanning the gap. This CDR3 has 15 residues. Germline V gene lookup returns CDR1 MNHNS and CDR2 SASEGT.

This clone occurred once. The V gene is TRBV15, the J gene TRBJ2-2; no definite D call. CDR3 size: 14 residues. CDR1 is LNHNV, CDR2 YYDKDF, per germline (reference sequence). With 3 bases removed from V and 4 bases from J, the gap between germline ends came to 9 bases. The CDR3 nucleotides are TGTGCCACCAGCAGTGCCCTAAGCACCGGGGAGCTGTTTTTT. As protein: CATSSALSTGELFF.

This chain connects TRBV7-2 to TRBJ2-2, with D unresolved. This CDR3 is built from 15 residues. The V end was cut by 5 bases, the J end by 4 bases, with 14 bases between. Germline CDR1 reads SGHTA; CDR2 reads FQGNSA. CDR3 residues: CASSRFSSGTGELFF. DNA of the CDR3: TGTGCCAGCAGCCGTTTTAGCTCCGGCACCGGGGAGCTGTTTTTT.

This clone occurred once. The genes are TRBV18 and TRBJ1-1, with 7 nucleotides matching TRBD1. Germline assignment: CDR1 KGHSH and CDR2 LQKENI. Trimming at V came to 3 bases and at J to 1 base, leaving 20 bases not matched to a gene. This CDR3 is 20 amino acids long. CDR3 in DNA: TGTGCCAGCTCACCCGTTGAGGGGGCAGGGGTTAGTTTTAGGAACACTGAAGCTTTCTTT. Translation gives CASSPVEGAGVSFRNTEAFF.

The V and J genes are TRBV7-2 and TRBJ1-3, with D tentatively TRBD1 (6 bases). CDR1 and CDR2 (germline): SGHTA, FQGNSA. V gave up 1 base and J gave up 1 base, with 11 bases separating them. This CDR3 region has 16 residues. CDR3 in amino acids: CASSLGTGRSGNTIYF. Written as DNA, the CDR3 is TGTGCCAGCAGCTTAGGAACAGGGCGATCTGGAAACACCATATATTTT.

Written as DNA, the CDR3 is TGTGCCAGCACTAGGGGCGGGGGGCATCAAGAGACCCAGTACTTC. Residues: CASTRGGGHQETQYF. The V and J genes are TRBV7-2 and TRBJ2-5; TRBD2 matches at 8 bases. Germline lookup yields CDR1 SGHTA and CDR2 FQGNSA. V trimming: 7 bases; J trimming: 2 bases; junction bases outside the gene matches: 9. The CDR3 length is 15 residues.

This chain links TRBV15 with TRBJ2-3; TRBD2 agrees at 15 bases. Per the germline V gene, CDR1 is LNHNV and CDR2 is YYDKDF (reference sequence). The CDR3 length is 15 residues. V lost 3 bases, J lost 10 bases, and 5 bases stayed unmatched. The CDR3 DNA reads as TGTGCCACCAGCAGGGGACTAGCGGGGGGTTTATCGCAGTATTTT. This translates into CATSRGLAGGLSQYF. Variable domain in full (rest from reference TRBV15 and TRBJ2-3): DAMVIQNPRYQVTQFGKPVTLSCSQTLNHNVMYWYQQKSSQAPKLLFHYYDKDFNNEADTPDNFQSRRPNTSFCFLDIRSPGLGDTAMYLCATSRGLAGGLSQYFGPGTRLTVL.

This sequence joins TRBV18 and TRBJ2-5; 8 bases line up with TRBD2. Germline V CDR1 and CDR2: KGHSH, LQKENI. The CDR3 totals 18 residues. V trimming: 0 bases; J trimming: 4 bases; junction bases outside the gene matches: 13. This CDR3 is CASSPPGIASGRGETQYF. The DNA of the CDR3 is TGTGCCAGCTCACCACCGGGGATCGCAAGCGGGAGAGGAGAGACCCAGTACTTC. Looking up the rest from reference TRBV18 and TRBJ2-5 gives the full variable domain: NAGVMQNPRHLVRRRGQEARLRCSPMKGHSHVYWYRQLPEEGLKFMVYLQKENIIDESGMPKERFSAEFPKEGPSILRIQQVVRGDSAAYFCASSPPGIASGRGETQYFGPGTRLLVL.

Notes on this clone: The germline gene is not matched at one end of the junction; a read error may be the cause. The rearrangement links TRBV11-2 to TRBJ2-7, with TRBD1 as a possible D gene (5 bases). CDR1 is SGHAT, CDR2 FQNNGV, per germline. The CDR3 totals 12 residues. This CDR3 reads CASSLGRQGMDF. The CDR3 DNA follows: TGTGCCAGCAGCTTAGGGCGTCAGGGAATGGACTTC.

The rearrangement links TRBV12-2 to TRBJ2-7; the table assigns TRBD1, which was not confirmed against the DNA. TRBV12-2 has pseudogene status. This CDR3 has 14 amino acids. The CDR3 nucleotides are TGTGCAAGTCGCCCCTGGACAGGGGCCTACGAGCAGTACTTC. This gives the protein CASRPWTGAYEQYF.

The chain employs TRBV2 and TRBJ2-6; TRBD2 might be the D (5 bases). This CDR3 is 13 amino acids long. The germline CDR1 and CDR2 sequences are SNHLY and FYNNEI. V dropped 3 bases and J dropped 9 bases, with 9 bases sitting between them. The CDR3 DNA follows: TGTGCCAGCAGTGAGTTGGGAGACAACGTCCTGACTTTC. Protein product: CASSELGDNVLTF.

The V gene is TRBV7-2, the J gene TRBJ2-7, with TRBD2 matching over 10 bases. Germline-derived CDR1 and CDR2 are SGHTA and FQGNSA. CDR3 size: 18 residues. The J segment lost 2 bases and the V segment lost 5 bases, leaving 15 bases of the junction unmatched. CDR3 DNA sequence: TGTGCCAGCAGCCCCCTAGGAGGGGCCGGACTAGCGGCCTACGAGCAGTACTTC. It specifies CASSPLGGAGLAAYEQYF.

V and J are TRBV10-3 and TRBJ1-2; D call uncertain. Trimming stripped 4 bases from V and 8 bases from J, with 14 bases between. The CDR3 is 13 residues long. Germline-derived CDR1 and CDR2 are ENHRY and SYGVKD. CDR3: CAISGTTLEGYTF. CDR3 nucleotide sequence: TGTGCCATCAGTGGTACCACCCTTGAGGGCTACACCTTC.

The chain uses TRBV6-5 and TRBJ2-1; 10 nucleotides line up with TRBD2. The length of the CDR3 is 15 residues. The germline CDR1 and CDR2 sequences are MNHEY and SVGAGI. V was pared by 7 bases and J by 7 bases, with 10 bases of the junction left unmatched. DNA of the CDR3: TGTGCCAGCAAACCCCTAGCGGGAGCTTATAATGAGCAGTTCTTC. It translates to CASKPLAGAYNEQFF.

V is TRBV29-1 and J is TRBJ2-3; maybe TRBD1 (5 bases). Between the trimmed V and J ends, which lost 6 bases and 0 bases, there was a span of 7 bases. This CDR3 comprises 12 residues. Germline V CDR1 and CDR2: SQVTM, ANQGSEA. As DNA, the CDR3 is TGCAGCGTAGGGGTTAGCACAGATACGCAGTATTTT. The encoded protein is CSVGVSTDTQYF.

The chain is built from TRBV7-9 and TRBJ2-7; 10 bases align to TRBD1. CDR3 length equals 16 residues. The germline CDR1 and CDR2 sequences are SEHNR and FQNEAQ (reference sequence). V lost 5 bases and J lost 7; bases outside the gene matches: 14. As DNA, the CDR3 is TGTGCCAGCAGCCCCGGACAGGGGGGAAATGGGGGAGAGCAGTACTTC. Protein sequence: CASSPGQGGNGGEQYF.

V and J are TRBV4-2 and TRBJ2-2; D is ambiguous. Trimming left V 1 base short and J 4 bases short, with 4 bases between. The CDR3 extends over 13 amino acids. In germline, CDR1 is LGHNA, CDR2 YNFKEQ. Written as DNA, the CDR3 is TGTGCCAGCAGCCAAGCCGGCACCGGGGAGCTGTTTTTT. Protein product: CASSQAGTGELFF.

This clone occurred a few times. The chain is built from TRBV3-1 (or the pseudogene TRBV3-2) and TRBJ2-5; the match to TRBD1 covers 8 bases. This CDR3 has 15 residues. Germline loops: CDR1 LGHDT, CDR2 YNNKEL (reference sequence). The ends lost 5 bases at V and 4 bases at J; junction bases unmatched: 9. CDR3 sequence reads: CASSDWTGRGETQYF. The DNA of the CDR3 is TGTGCCAGCAGCGACTGGACAGGGCGGGGAGAGACCCAGTACTTC.

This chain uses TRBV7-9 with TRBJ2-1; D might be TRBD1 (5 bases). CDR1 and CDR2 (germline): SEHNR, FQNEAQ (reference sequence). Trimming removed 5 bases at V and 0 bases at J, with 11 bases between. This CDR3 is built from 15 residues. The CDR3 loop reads CASSRQYSSYNEQFF. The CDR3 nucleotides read TGTGCCAGCAGCCGACAGTACAGCTCCTACAATGAGCAGTTCTTC. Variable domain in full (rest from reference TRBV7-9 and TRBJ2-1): DTGVSQNPRHKITKRGQNVTFRCDPISEHNRLYWYRQTLGQGPEFLTYFQNEAQLEKSRLLSDRFSAERPKGSFSTLEIQRTEQGDSAMYLCASSRQYSSYNEQFFGPGTRLTVL.

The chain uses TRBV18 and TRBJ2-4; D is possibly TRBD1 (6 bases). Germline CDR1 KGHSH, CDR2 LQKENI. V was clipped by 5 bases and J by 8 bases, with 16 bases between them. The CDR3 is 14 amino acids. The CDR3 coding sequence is TGTGCCAGCTCAACCGACAGGAATATAGACATTCAGTACTTC. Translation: CASSTDRNIDIQYF.

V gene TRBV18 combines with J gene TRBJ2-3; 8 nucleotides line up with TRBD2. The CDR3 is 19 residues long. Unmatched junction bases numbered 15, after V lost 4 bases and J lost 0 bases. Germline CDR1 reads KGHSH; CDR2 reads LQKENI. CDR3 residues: CASSLGSGGALPSTDTQYF. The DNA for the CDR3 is TGTGCCAGCTCACTTGGGAGCGGGGGCGCACTACCTAGCACAGATACGCAGTATTTT.

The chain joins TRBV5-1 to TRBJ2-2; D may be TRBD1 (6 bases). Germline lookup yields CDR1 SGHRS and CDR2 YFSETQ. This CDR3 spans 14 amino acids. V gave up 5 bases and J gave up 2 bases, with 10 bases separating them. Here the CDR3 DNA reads TGCGCCAGCAGTCAGGGACACAACACCGGGGAGCTGTTTTTT. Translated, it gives CASSQGHNTGELFF. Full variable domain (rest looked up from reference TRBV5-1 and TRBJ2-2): KAGVTQTPRYLIKTRGQQVTLSCSPISGHRSVSWYQQTPGQGLQFLFEYFSETQRNKGNFPGRFSGRQFSNSRSEMNVSTLELGDSALYLCASSQGHNTGELFFGEGSRLTVL.